This T cell receptor (beta chain) was sequenced for a study of radiotherapy plus CTLA-4 blockade in lung cancer. Study-level information: Objective responses arose in 15% to 20% of patients, and 25% to 40% experienced disease control. Study conclusions and caveats: Early clonal dynamics of blood T cells, together with interferon-beta, were reported as the best response predictor. An expansion of tumor-derived TCR clones occurred in blood after radiotherapy plus ipilimumab.

As regards this clone: The antigen remains unidentified.

Germline CDR1 and CDR2: SGHAT and FQNNGV. J gave up 6 bases and V 5 bases, and 8 bases lay outside the gene matches. This CDR3 has 14 amino acids. Measured with immunoSEQ multiplex PCR; TCRdb has only the in-frame clones, and not every one. The sample records around 82,000 clones, more than 80% being singletons. The sample consisted of peripheral blood, taken from a patient treated with radiotherapy plus ipilimumab. The receptor comes from a human donor with non-small cell lung cancer who had stable disease on radiotherapy plus ipilimumab. The rearrangement links TRBV11-2 to TRBJ2-3, with 7 bases aligning to TRBD2. The CDR3 spells CASSLLGGSDTQYF. The CDR3 DNA is TGTGCCAGCAGCCTACTGGGCGGGAGCGATACGCAGTATTTT.